Below are 25 T cell receptor beta chains sequenced from a single sample in a study of human T cells and chemical hapten exposure. Time point denoted: patch test 1, 2 weeks after DPC sensitization. The treatment was: therapeutic diphenylcyclopropenone sensitization with weekly scalp DPC. TCRdb called the RACE reads again in MiXCR, with one record for every CDR3 protein. The sample carries about 340,000 distinct CDR3 sequences, roughly 6.9% recorded once. The source was whole blood, collected in connection with sensitization to the hapten diphenylcyclopropenone (DPC). These receptor sequences come from a woman between 18 and 30 years old with alopecia areata. Some clones in this sample may be carry-over from other donors' samples.

The chain has TRBV7-9 and TRBJ1-1; D is undetermined. The V and J ends lost 4 bases and 8 bases respectively, with 11 bases between them. CDR1 SEHNR and CDR2 FQNEAQ come from the germline V gene (reference sequence). The CDR3 contains 12 residues. This CDR3 is CASSSQPGEAFF. DNA for the CDR3: TGTGCCAGCAGCTCCCAGCCGGGGGAAGCTTTCTTT.

The chain couples TRBV29-1 to TRBJ2-5; possible D gene TRBD1, 5 bases. The germline V gene has CDR1 SQVTM and CDR2 ANQGSEA. The length of the CDR3 is 13 residues. Deletions cut 7 bases from V and 1 base from J, with 13 bases between. CDR3 in DNA: TGCAGCGCCCTAGACAGCCGCCAAGAGACCCAGTACTTC. Protein: CSALDSRQETQYF.

The table lists this clonotype with many counts. The gene calls are TRBV3-1 and TRBJ2-7; 13 bases are a match to TRBD2. J was trimmed by 4 bases and V by 3 bases; bases with no gene match: 9. CDR1 is LGHDT, CDR2 YNNKEL, per germline (reference sequence). The CDR3 extends over 17 amino acids. CDR3 loop: CASSHHGLAGAAYEQYF. The CDR3 coding sequence is TGTGCCAGCAGCCATCATGGACTAGCGGGGGCCGCTTACGAGCAGTACTTC.

The table lists this clonotype with a few counts. The chain recombines TRBV19 with TRBJ1-5, with D hard to call. V lost 2 bases and J lost 5, with 7 bases in between. Germline CDR1 is LNHDA and CDR2 is SQIVND (reference sequence). The CDR3 covers 13 residues. The CDR3 bases are TGTGCCAGTAGTATAAGATATGATCAGCCCCAGCATTTT. It is translated as CASSIRYDQPQHF.

The chain is built from TRBV6-2 or TRBV6-3 and TRBJ2-7; 8 nucleotides align to TRBD1. Per germline, CDR1 MNHEY and CDR2 SVGEGT. CDR3 length equals 16 residues. J was trimmed by 2 bases and V by 5 bases; bases with no gene match: 11. For the CDR3, the DNA is TGTGCCAGCAGTCCAGCAGACAGGGGAGGCACCTACGAGCAGTACTTC. It codes for CASSPADRGGTYEQYF.

This clonotype has a count of ten or more. The chain uses TRBV5-1 and TRBJ2-6; D is uncertain. The V and J ends lost 0 bases and 4 bases respectively, with 11 bases between them. CDR3 length: 16 residues. The germline V gene has CDR1 SGHRS and CDR2 YFSETQ. Here the CDR3 reads CASSLAGRAGANVLTF. Written as DNA, the CDR3 is TGCGCCAGCAGCTTGGCCGGACGGGCCGGGGCCAACGTCCTGACTTTC.

At least ten counts were recorded for this clonotype. The CDR3 is CASSLAAGASTDTQYF. The CDR3 region has the DNA TGTGCCAGCAGCTTAGCGGCGGGGGCTAGCACAGATACGCAGTATTTT. The rearrangement joins TRBV7-2 to TRBJ2-3; D might be TRBD2 (7 bases). Germline V gene data show CDR1 as SGHTA and CDR2 as FQGNSA. CDR3 length: 16 amino acids. The germline V and J ends were trimmed by 0 bases and 0 bases, with 10 bases remaining between them. The full variable domain, in which reference TRBV7-2 and TRBJ2-3 provide the parts outside the CDR3, is GAGVSQSPSNKVTEKGKDVELRCDPISGHTALYWYRQSLGQGLEFLIYFQGNSAPDKSGLPSDRFSAERTGGSVSTLTIQRTQQEDSAVYLCASSLAAGASTDTQYFGPGTRLTVL.

This clonotype has ten or more counts. This chain connects TRBV7-2 to TRBJ2-1; the match to TRBD1 covers 11 bases. The CDR3 contains 15 residues. Trimming removed 4 bases from V and 7 bases from J; junction bases left unmatched: 6. Germline CDR1 SGHTA, CDR2 FQGNSA. The chain's CDR3 is CASSSRTGGLNEQFF. The CDR3 DNA sequence: TGTGCCAGCAGCTCCAGGACAGGGGGCCTTAATGAGCAGTTCTTC. Based on the CDR3 plus reference TRBV7-2 and TRBJ2-1, the full variable domain is GAGVSQSPSNKVTEKGKDVELRCDPISGHTALYWYRQSLGQGLEFLIYFQGNSAPDKSGLPSDRFSAERTGGSVSTLTIQRTQQEDSAVYLCASSSRTGGLNEQFFGPGTRLTVL.

The CDR3 DNA reads TGCAGCGTTCCGGACAGGGCCAATTATGGCTACACCTTC. Translating gives CSVPDRANYGYTF. The chain joins TRBV29-1 to TRBJ1-2, with 8 bases that match TRBD1. V lost 5 bases, J lost 5 bases, and 7 bases stayed unmatched. Per germline, CDR1 SQVTM and CDR2 ANQGSEA. The CDR3 spans 13 residues.

This clonotype has ten or more counts. V and J are TRBV7-8 and TRBJ2-1; no firm D call. The germline V gene has CDR1 SGHVS and CDR2 FQNEAQ. CDR3 length: 16 amino acids. V was trimmed by 7 bases and J by 5 bases, leaving 21 bases between them. In DNA form, the CDR3 reads TGTGCCAGCAACCCTCACCCGGTCCCCTATGACAATGAGCAGTTCTTC. Translating it yields CASNPHPVPYDNEQFF.

This clonotype was seen many times. The chain has TRBV7-2 and TRBJ2-2; D is uncertain. Germline CDR1 and CDR2: SGHTA and FQGNSA. This CDR3 has 15 amino acids. The V and J ends lost 6 bases and 5 bases respectively, with 16 bases between them. The CDR3 sequence: CASSSTFGLTGELFF. CDR3 coding DNA: TGTGCCAGCAGTTCCACTTTTGGGTTGACCGGGGAGCTGTTTTTT.

This clonotype was detected many times. The V call is TRBV20-1, the J call TRBJ2-1; the D is unclear. This CDR3 is built from 15 residues. V shed 2 bases and J shed 9 bases, with 20 bases lying between them. The germline CDR1 and CDR2 sequences are DFQATT and SNEGSKA (reference sequence). CDR3 DNA: TGCAGTGCTAGATCTCCACCCCGACTCGGAAGTGAGCAGTTCTTC. Translation gives CSARSPPRLGSEQFF.

This clonotype was seen a handful of times. V and J are TRBV7-2 and TRBJ2-5; TRBD1 matches at 9 bases. From germline, CDR1 is SGHTA and CDR2 FQGNSA. Trimming took 1 base from V and 1 from J; bases not matched to a gene: 7. The CDR3 covers 17 residues. The CDR3 DNA reads TGTGCCAGCAGCTTAGTTTCAGGGACAGGGACCCAAGAGACCCAGTACTTC. It translates to CASSLVSGTGTQETQYF.

V and J are TRBV27 and TRBJ2-1; 10 bases line up with TRBD2. Germline lookup yields CDR1 MNHEY and CDR2 SMNVEV (reference sequence). The junction had 12 bases not matched to a gene; V was cut back by 3 bases and J by 7 bases. The CDR3 has 17 amino acids. CDR3 in DNA: TGTGCCAGCAGTTTCCAACTAGCGGGGATTTCCTTAAATGAGCAGTTCTTC. Translated, it gives CASSFQLAGISLNEQFF.

The chain combines TRBV5-4 with TRBJ2-7; weak D call: TRBD2 (7 bases). The germline CDR1 and CDR2 sequences are SGHNT and YYREEE (reference sequence). Deletions cut 2 bases from V and 2 bases from J, with 11 bases between. The CDR3 spans 14 residues. The CDR3 DNA reads TGTGCCAGCAGCTTCTGGGGGGGGCCCTACGAGCAGTACTTC. Amino acids: CASSFWGGPYEQYF.

This clonotype was counted ten times or more. The chain is built from TRBV29-1 and TRBJ1-1, with D possibly TRBD1 on 6 matching bases. Germline assignment: CDR1 SQVTM and CDR2 ANQGSEA. The CDR3 covers 14 residues. Trimming pared 0 bases from V and 10 bases from J, leaving 18 bases between. The CDR3: CSVEERRGSRVAFF. As DNA, the CDR3 is TGCAGCGTTGAAGAAAGGAGGGGGTCTAGGGTAGCTTTCTTT. Supplemented by reference TRBV29-1 and TRBJ1-1, the full variable domain reads SAVISQKPSRDICQRGTSLTIQCQVDSQVTMMFWYRQQPGQSLTLIATANQGSEATYESGFVIDKFPISRPNLTFSTLTVSNMSPEDSSIYLCSVEERRGSRVAFFGQGTRLTVV.

In this sample, this clonotype turned up a few times. The chain has TRBV2 and TRBJ2-3; 11 bases line up with TRBD2. This CDR3 spans 15 amino acids. Germline CDR1 SNHLY, CDR2 FYNNEI. The trim removed 6 bases at V and 4 bases at J, leaving 6 bases unmatched. CDR3 sequence (DNA): TGTGCCAGCAGGAATGTAGCGGGGGGGCCAGATACGCAGTATTTT. Protein: CASRNVAGGPDTQYF.

This clonotype was detected many times. V usage is TRBV18 and J usage is TRBJ2-1, with TRBD2 matching 12 bases. CDR3 size: 15 residues. From germline, CDR1 is KGHSH and CDR2 LQKENI. Trimming removed 2 bases from V and 4 bases from J; junction bases left unmatched: 0. The CDR3 DNA sequence: TGTGCCAGCTCACCAGGACTAGCGGGGTACAATGAGCAGTTCTTC. The encoded protein is CASSPGLAGYNEQFF.

The chain employs TRBV7-6 and TRBJ1-4, with a weak D call TRBD1 (5 bases). CDR1 is SGHVS, CDR2 FNYEAQ, per germline. Trimming took 0 bases from V and 5 from J, leaving 13 bases between them. The CDR3 consists of 16 residues. The CDR3 protein is CASSLAGRGRNEKLFF. CDR3 nucleotide sequence: TGTGCCAGCAGCTTAGCGGGGAGGGGTCGAAATGAAAAACTGTTTTTT.

In its sample, this clonotype was seen a few times. The genes are TRBV5-1 and TRBJ2-5, with 8 bases aligning to TRBD1. This CDR3 is 13 amino acids long. The germline V gene has CDR1 SGHRS and CDR2 YFSETQ. Trimming removed 8 bases from V and 2 bases from J; junction bases left unmatched: 5. Here the CDR3 reads CASGTGWQETQYF. The CDR3 DNA sequence: TGCGCCAGTGGGACAGGTTGGCAAGAGACCCAGTACTTC.

Many counts were recorded for this clonotype. J is TRBJ2-3 and V is TRBV6-6, with TRBD2 identical over 10 bases. The V gene end was trimmed by 6 bases and the J gene end by 8 bases; junction bases not matched to a gene: 11. The CDR3 has 15 amino acids. CDR1 is MNHNY and CDR2 is SVGAGI in the germline V gene (reference sequence). CDR3 in amino acids: CASRSPSGSGSTQYF. CDR3 bases: TGTGCCAGCAGATCCCCTAGCGGGAGTGGATCTACGCAGTATTTT.

This clonotype was seen many times. The chain recombines TRBV7-3 with TRBJ2-2, with 7 bases aligning to TRBD1. Germline values: CDR1 SGHTA, CDR2 FQGTGA. The CDR3 extends over 15 amino acids. Losses at the gene ends were 5 bases for V and 7 bases for J; bases not matched to a gene: 10. The CDR3 here is CASSLNRGGGGELFF. CDR3 in DNA: TGTGCCAGCAGCCTAAACAGGGGCGGAGGCGGGGAGCTGTTTTTT.

This clonotype was detected many times. The V and J genes are TRBV5-8 and TRBJ2-3; D is undetermined. This CDR3 has 15 amino acids. Germline loops: CDR1 SGHTS, CDR2 YDEGEE. Trimming removed 0 bases at V and 0 bases at J, with 8 bases between. The CDR3 DNA sequence: TGTGCCAGCAGCTTGGACGTCAGTAGCACAGATACGCAGTATTTT. Its protein is CASSLDVSSTDTQYF. Together with reference TRBV5-8 and TRBJ2-3, the CDR3 gives the full variable domain: EAGVTQSPTHLIKTRGQQATLRCSPISGHTSVYWYQQALGLGLQFLLWYDEGEERNRGNFPPRFSGRQFPNYSSELNVNALELEDSALYLCASSLDVSSTDTQYFGPGTRLTVL.

This clonotype showed up just a few times. CDR3 bases: TGCGCCAGCAGCCAAACGTGGAGCTCCTACAATGAGCAGTTCTTC. Protein: CASSQTWSSYNEQFF. The rearrangement links TRBV4-3 to TRBJ2-1; D remains ambiguous. The V and J ends lost 2 bases and 0 bases respectively, with 8 bases between them. Germline V lookup: CDR1 LGHNA, CDR2 YSLEER. CDR3 length equals 15 residues.

This clonotype was counted a few times. The CDR3 spells CASSDQTFRNTEAFF. CDR3 nucleotides: TGTGCCAGCAGTGACCAGACATTCCGGAACACTGAAGCTTTCTTT. V usage is TRBV6-1 and J usage is TRBJ1-1; D ambiguous. Trimming removed 3 bases from V and 1 base from J, with 12 bases in between. CDR1 and CDR2 from the germline V gene are MNHNS and SASEGT. The CDR3 is made up of 15 amino acids.